The 25 T cell receptor beta chains presented below share a single source sample, sequenced in a study of human T cells and chemical hapten exposure. Time point specified: patch test 2, 6 weeks after DPC sensitization. The treatment here: therapeutic diphenylcyclopropenone sensitization with weekly scalp DPC. TCRdb fed the RACE reads into MiXCR, producing one record per CDR3 protein. The sample holds approximately 92,000 distinct CDR3 sequences, roughly 11% seen once. The specimen comprised whole blood, sampled in connection with sensitization to the hapten diphenylcyclopropenone (DPC). These TCRs come from a woman aged 40 to 50 with alopecia areata. Some clones in this sample may be carry-over from other donors' samples.

This clonotype showed up just a few times. The genes are TRBV19 and TRBJ1-5; D not certain. The CDR3 is 14 residues long. V was shortened by 3 bases and J by 4 bases, with 10 bases between the two germline ends. The germline V gene has CDR1 LNHDA and CDR2 SQIVND (reference sequence). DNA for the CDR3: TGTGCCAGTAGTATTCGAGAACGGAATCAGCCCCAGCATTTT. Its translation: CASSIRERNQPQHF.

There are many counts of this clonotype. CDR3 sequence (DNA): TGTGCCAGCAGCCCAGGGGCCTACGAGCAGTACTTC. Translation gives CASSPGAYEQYF. The J gene is TRBJ2-7, the V gene TRBV12-3 or TRBV12-4; maybe TRBD1 (6 bases). V lost 6 bases and J lost 2, with 8 bases in between. The CDR3 has 12 amino acids.

Only a few counts were recorded for this clonotype. The chain has TRBV19 and TRBJ1-5; 7 positions agree with TRBD1. The CDR3 spans 14 residues. The V segment lost 4 bases and the J segment 6 bases; nucleotides outside the gene matches: 6. Germline loops: CDR1 LNHDA, CDR2 SQIVND (reference sequence). CDR3 amino acids: CASSTGQVFQPQHF. As DNA, the CDR3 is TGTGCCAGTAGTACAGGACAGGTTTTTCAGCCCCAGCATTTT. The full variable domain, in which reference TRBV19 and TRBJ1-5 provide the parts outside the CDR3, is DGGITQSPKYLFRKEGQNVTLSCEQNLNHDAMYWYRQDPGQGLRLIYYSQIVNDFQKGDIAEGYSVSREKKESFPLTVTSAQKNPTAFYLCASSTGQVFQPQHFGDGTRLSIL.

Regarding this clonotype: A much larger clone is a single base away; this may be a read error. The V and J genes are TRBV6-6 and TRBJ1-1; no firm D call. CDR1 and CDR2 from the germline V gene are MNHNY and SVGAGI (reference sequence). CDR3 size: 15 residues. Trimming stripped 6 bases from V and 3 bases from J, with 17 bases between. The CDR3 coding sequence is TGTGCCAGCAGACGCCCTGGGCAGTGGTACACTGAAGCTTTCTTT. Translated, it gives CASRRPGQWYTEAFF.

The chain has TRBV29-1 and TRBJ2-2; the match to TRBD1 covers 10 bases. CDR1 and CDR2 (germline): SQVTM, ANQGSEA. J gave up 5 bases and V 4 bases, and 4 bases lay outside the gene matches. The CDR3 extends over 14 amino acids. CDR3 sequence reads: CSVGRQGATGELFF. The CDR3 DNA sequence: TGCAGCGTTGGGCGACAGGGGGCGACCGGGGAGCTGTTTTTT.

The chain recombines TRBV18 with TRBJ1-3, with D uncertain. V lost 4 bases, J lost 0 bases, and 7 bases lay in between. The CDR3 runs 14 residues. Germline V CDR1 and CDR2: KGHSH, LQKENI. The CDR3 nucleotides read TGTGCCAGCTCACTTCTTCGCTCTGGAAACACCATATATTTT. Translating gives CASSLLRSGNTIYF.

Of note for this clonotype: This could be a read error, since a much larger clone is one nucleotide away. The V and J genes are TRBV27 and TRBJ2-3, with D unresolved. The germline V and J ends were trimmed by 6 bases and 6 bases, with 7 bases remaining between them. Germline CDR1 MNHEY, CDR2 SMNVEV (reference sequence). CDR3 length equals 11 residues. The CDR3 spells CASSATDTQYF. CDR3 DNA sequence: TGTGCCAGCAGCGCCACGGATACGCAGTATTTT.

This clonotype was seen repeatedly, ten times or more. DNA for the CDR3: TGTGCCAGCAGCCCCCAGACAGGGGTCGGCTACACCTTC. It is translated as CASSPQTGVGYTF. This chain connects TRBV6-5 to TRBJ1-2, with 8 positions matching TRBD1. V trimming: 6 bases; J trimming: 8 bases; junction bases outside the gene matches: 8. The CDR3 is made up of 13 amino acids. The V gene's germline CDR1 is MNHEY and CDR2 SVGAGI.

This clonotype has a count of ten or more. The V and J genes are TRBV5-5 and TRBJ1-2; 8 bases are shared with TRBD1. This CDR3 is 15 amino acids long. In germline, CDR1 is SGHKS, CDR2 YYEKEE (reference sequence). V dropped 6 bases and J dropped 5; count of bases not matched to a gene: 12. CDR3 coding DNA: TGTGCCAGCATCCTATCAGGGGGCTTGAGTTATGGCTACACCTTC. Protein sequence: CASILSGGLSYGYTF. Drawing the rest from reference TRBV5-5 and TRBJ1-2, the complete variable domain is DAGVTQSPTHLIKTRGQQVTLRCSPISGHKSVSWYQQVLGQGPQFIFQYYEKEERGRGNFPDRFSARQFPNYSSELNVNALLLGDSALYLCASILSGGLSYGYTFGSGTRLTVV.

For the CDR3, the DNA is TGCGCCAGCAGCCAAGAGACTACCTATTACAATGAGCAGTTCTTC. Encoded protein: CASSQETTYYNEQFF. The J gene is TRBJ2-1, the V gene TRBV4-1, with D maybe TRBD2 (5 bases). The CDR3 is 15 residues long. The germline CDR1 and CDR2 sequences are MGHRA and YSYEKL. Trimming removed 0 bases from V and 4 bases from J, with 10 bases in between.

V gene TRBV29-1 combines with J gene TRBJ2-1; 7 bases agree with TRBD2. The germline gives CDR1 SQVTM, CDR2 ANQGSEA. This CDR3 spans 13 amino acids. V was clipped by 1 base and J by 10 bases; unmatched bases: 7. The CDR3 sequence: CSVEAKRGGEQFF. The CDR3 coding sequence is TGCAGCGTTGAAGCAAAGCGGGGAGGCGAGCAGTTCTTC.

The V gene is TRBV29-1, the J gene TRBJ2-7, with no clear D. Deletions cut 6 bases from V and 2 bases from J, with 14 bases between. The CDR3 covers 13 residues. The germline V gene has CDR1 SQVTM and CDR2 ANQGSEA. CDR3 DNA sequence: TGCAGCGTCCGTAGGCTAGGAACCTACGAGCAGTACTTC. This translates into CSVRRLGTYEQYF.

This sequence joins TRBV12-3 or TRBV12-4 and TRBJ1-5, with 10 bases lining up with TRBD1. This CDR3 is built from 13 residues. With 8 bases clipped from V and 7 bases from J, the junction kept 5 bases outside the gene matches. CDR3 sequence: CASGTGEEQPQHF. CDR3 in DNA: TGTGCCAGCGGGACAGGGGAAGAACAGCCCCAGCATTTT.

At least ten counts were recorded for this clonotype. Here the CDR3 reads CASSRADSYEQYF. The CDR3 DNA reads as TGTGCCAGCAGCCGCGCCGACAGCTACGAGCAGTACTTC. The chain uses TRBV6-2 or TRBV6-3 and TRBJ2-7, with a tentative D call TRBD1 (5 bases). CDR1 and CDR2 (germline): MNHEY, SVGEGT. V lost 6 bases and J lost 3, with 12 bases in between. This CDR3 is built from 13 residues.

This clonotype was detected only a few times. V is TRBV4-3 and J is TRBJ2-5; D unresolved. V was shortened by 1 base and J by 2 bases, with 5 bases between the two germline ends. CDR3 length equals 13 residues. Germline V gene data show CDR1 as LGHNA and CDR2 as YSLEER. The DNA of the CDR3 is TGCGCCAGCAGCCAAGCCGCACAAGAGACCCAGTACTTC. As protein: CASSQAAQETQYF.

This clonotype was counted at least ten times. This chain uses TRBV28 with TRBJ2-1; 7 bases align to TRBD2. This CDR3 is built from 14 residues. Trimming took 5 bases from V and 5 from J; bases not matched to a gene: 6. Germline CDR1 reads MDHEN; CDR2 reads SYDVKM. The CDR3, as DNA: TGTGCCAGCAGTCCCCCAGGGAGGGACAATGAGCAGTTCTTC. Translation gives CASSPPGRDNEQFF.

This clonotype was found many times. The chain employs TRBV20-1 and TRBJ1-2; D is unclear. V shed 0 bases and J shed 4 bases, with 18 bases lying between them. CDR3 length equals 16 residues. From germline, CDR1 is DFQATT and CDR2 SNEGSKA (reference sequence). The CDR3 reads CSARDLSGKNTYGYTF. The CDR3 DNA reads TGCAGTGCTAGAGATCTCTCTGGAAAGAACACCTATGGCTACACCTTC.

In its sample, this clonotype was seen a few times. The V and J genes are TRBV2 and TRBJ2-7; TRBD2 agrees at 13 bases. The V gene end was trimmed by 1 base and the J gene end by 6 bases; junction bases not matched to a gene: 3. Germline assignment: CDR1 SNHLY and CDR2 FYNNEI. The CDR3 has 15 residues. For the CDR3, the DNA is TGTGCCAGCAGTGAAGTCCGGACTAGCGGGGGCGAGCAGTACTTC. Translating it yields CASSEVRTSGGEQYF.

This clonotype occurred many times. V gene TRBV5-4 combines with J gene TRBJ2-1; 11 bases align to TRBD2. Per germline, CDR1 SGHNT and CDR2 YYREEE (reference sequence). CDR3 length: 16 amino acids. The V and J ends lost 4 bases and 0 bases, in that order; junction bases with no gene match: 3. The CDR3: CASSTSGGRSYNEQFF. The CDR3 DNA is TGTGCCAGCAGCACTAGCGGGGGCCGCTCCTACAATGAGCAGTTCTTC.

This clonotype was found a few times. This sequence joins TRBV3-1 and TRBJ2-7, with D maybe TRBD1 (5 bases). Trimming removed 1 base at V and 1 base at J, with 11 bases between. The CDR3 has 15 amino acids. The germline V gene has CDR1 LGHDT and CDR2 YNNKEL (reference sequence). CDR3 sequence reads: CASSQGRGRSYEQYF. CDR3 DNA sequence: TGTGCCAGCAGCCAAGGTAGGGGAAGATCCTACGAGCAGTACTTC.

Ten or more counts support this clonotype. The rearrangement uses TRBV15 and TRBJ2-3, with 10 bases identical to TRBD2. This CDR3 is built from 19 residues. The ends lost 1 base at V and 5 bases at J; junction bases unmatched: 15. CDR1 and CDR2 from the germline V gene are LNHNV and YYDKDF (reference sequence). CDR3 sequence (DNA): TGTGCCACCAGCAGAGTTGGCACTAGCGGGGTCAAAAAGGGAGATACGCAGTATTTT. Its translation is CATSRVGTSGVKKGDTQYF. The complete variable domain, with remaining parts taken from reference TRBV15 and TRBJ2-3, reads DAMVIQNPRYQVTQFGKPVTLSCSQTLNHNVMYWYQQKSSQAPKLLFHYYDKDFNNEADTPDNFQSRRPNTSFCFLDIRSPGLGDTAMYLCATSRVGTSGVKKGDTQYFGPGTRLTVL.

Many counts were recorded for this clonotype. The chain couples TRBV20-1 to TRBJ2-7; the match to TRBD2 covers 7 bases. V was clipped by 6 bases and J by 2 bases; unmatched bases: 7. The CDR3 has 13 residues. CDR1 DFQATT and CDR2 SNEGSKA come from the germline V gene (reference sequence). CDR3 amino acids: CSARTGGAYEQYF. The CDR3 DNA follows: TGCAGTGCCCGCACGGGAGGAGCCTACGAGCAGTACTTC.

This clonotype was seen more than once but under ten times. The chain combines TRBV29-1 with TRBJ1-2; D gene uncertain. In germline, CDR1 is SQVTM, CDR2 ANQGSEA. Trimming left V 5 bases short and J 0 bases short, with 13 bases between. This CDR3 is built from 14 residues. The CDR3 DNA sequence: TGCAGCGTTCCAGCCGATCTAGCTAACTATGGCTACACCTTC. Amino acid sequence: CSVPADLANYGYTF. Supplemented by reference TRBV29-1 and TRBJ1-2, the full variable domain reads SAVISQKPSRDICQRGTSLTIQCQVDSQVTMMFWYRQQPGQSLTLIATANQGSEATYESGFVIDKFPISRPNLTFSTLTVSNMSPEDSSIYLCSVPADLANYGYTFGSGTRLTVV.

In its sample, this clonotype was seen many times. The chain joins TRBV29-1 to TRBJ2-3; TRBD1 aligns across 7 bases. With V trimmed by 7 bases and J by 5 bases, 9 bases remained unmatched. Germline V gene sequence: CDR1 SQVTM, CDR2 ANQGSEA. The CDR3 sequence is 13 residues long. CDR3 DNA sequence: TGCAGCGCCCCGACAGGGTTGGGAGATACGCAGTATTTT. This translates into CSAPTGLGDTQYF.

At least ten counts were recorded for this clonotype. The chain is built from TRBV6-5 and TRBJ1-2, with a weak D call TRBD1 (5 bases). Trimming took off 7 bases at V and 0 bases at J, with 15 bases between the two ends. This CDR3 spans 15 amino acids. CDR1 MNHEY and CDR2 SVGAGI come from the germline V gene. The CDR3 reads CASTMGGFTNYGYTF. Here the CDR3 DNA reads TGTGCCAGCACCATGGGGGGGTTTACTAACTATGGCTACACCTTC.